Listed below are T cell receptor beta chains from one sample, sequenced in a study of T-cell memory formation after mild COVID-19. TCRdb itself ran the 5' RACE reads through MiXCR, one entry per CDR3 protein. Counted here are about 400,000 distinct CDR3 sequences, around a quarter occurring once; the ten biggest clones make up around 13%. The material sequenced was PBMCs or a T cell subset sorted from them (not recorded which). The receptor source for this set is an adult woman who had mild COVID-19 (a few samples of this study predate the infection). Cell type and time point are not known. The CDR3 runs from the conserved cysteine through the conserved F or W. Fields, in order: D gene, J gene, V gene, clone size, CDR3 DNA, CDR3 protein. D genes are given only for firm matches. Expanded clones are given a class, and other clones once, few, many or no size at all.

TRBD2,TRBJ2-7,TRBV4-1,.,TGCGCCAGCAGCCAACTACTAGCGGGGGGAAGCTCCTACGAGCAGTACTTC,CASSQLLAGGSSYEQYF
.,TRBJ2-2,TRBV12-3/TRBV12-4,.,TGTGCCAGCAGTTTATCTGTAAACGCCGGGGAGCTGTTTTTT,CASSLSVNAGELFF
.,TRBJ2-3,TRBV12-3/TRBV12-4,.,TGTGCCAGCAGTTCCAGCCACAGGGTCGGTGGCACAGATACGCAGTATTTT,CASSSSHRVGGTDTQYF
.,TRBJ2-7,TRBV7-6,.,TGTGCCAGCAGCCCAGATGAGGACTACGAGCAGTACTTC,CASSPDEDYEQYF
TRBD1,TRBJ2-5,TRBV7-9,many,TGTGCCAGCAGCCAGAGACAGGGGAATCCCCGAGAGACCCAGTACTTC,CASSQRQGNPRETQYF
.,TRBJ1-3,TRBV29-1,few,TGCAGCGTTGGGGTGGACACCGCTGGAAACACCATATATTTT,CSVGVDTAGNTIYF
.,TRBJ2-1,TRBV4-3,.,TGCGCCAGCAGCCGGAGGTCCGGCTCCTACAATGAGCAGTTCTTC,CASSRRSGSYNEQFF
.,TRBJ1-6,TRBV7-9,few,TGTGCCAGCAGCTTAGGCAGCGGGTCACCCCTCCACTTT,CASSLGSGSPLHF
TRBD1,TRBJ2-7,TRBV20-1,.,TGCAGTGCAAGGGACAGGGACCTCTCCGAGCAGTACTTC,CSARDRDLSEQYF
TRBD1,TRBJ2-5,TRBV9,few,TGTGCCAGCAGCCCATGGACAGGGGAAGAGACCCAGTACTTC,CASSPWTGEETQYF